This T cell receptor (beta chain) was retrieved from a study of response to subunit inactivated influenza vaccine. In TCRdb, the RT-PCR reads were re-called with MiXCR into one record per CDR3 protein. The profile shows more than 550,000 distinct CDR3 sequences, about 10% of them singletons. The data were also submitted as part of a second study, on T cells expressing NK-cell markers. This second report adds: Researchers built TCR beta cDNA using 5'RACE template switching with UMIs. Obtained from sorted CD3+CD56+NKG2C+, CD3+CD56+NKG2C- and CD3+CD56-NKG2C+ T cells were the TCR beta repertoires.

The clonotype comes from a man aged 45-65 years who received an inactivated influenza vaccine. The input for sequencing was PBMCs from blood, taken on the day of vaccination.

The CDR3 spells CASSLWGQEEKLFF. CDR3 coding DNA: TGTGCCAGCAGTTTGTGGGGACAGGAAGAAAAACTGTTTTTT. The chain has TRBV28 and TRBJ1-4; 8 nucleotides align to TRBD1. Per germline, CDR1 MDHEN and CDR2 SYDVKM. There are 14 residues in the CDR3. The V segment lost 3 bases and the J segment 8 bases; nucleotides outside the gene matches: 5.